These T cell receptor beta chains were read from a single sample in a study of cytomegalovirus exposure and HLA in healthy donors. Only in-frame clones appear in the TCRdb table, and some are missing; sequencing was by immunoSEQ multiplex PCR. In the table there are some 77,000 clones, 60% to 80% of which are singletons. The sample was PBMCs. Every receptor here comes from a woman aged 40 to 55 in good health and CMV-seropositive. Both conserved end residues are part of each CDR3. Fields, in order: CDR3 protein, CDR3 DNA, V gene, D gene, J gene, clone size. D genes are given only for firm matches. Clone size, where shown, is once, few, many, or a class for clones that have expanded.

CASSLVGLAGGPQNIQYF | TGTGCCAGCAGCTTAGTGGGGCTAGCGGGGGGGCCCCAAAACATTCAGTACTTC | TRBV7-2 | TRBD2 | TRBJ2-4 | .
CASTKGVWAEAFF | TGTGCCAGCACCAAAGGAGTATGGGCTGAAGCTTTCTTT | TRBV6-5 | . | TRBJ1-1 | .
CSATESYGYTF | TGCAGTGCTACCGAGAGCTATGGCTACACCTTC | TRBV20-1 | . | TRBJ1-2 | .
CASSPGGLAGETQYF | TGTGCCAGCAGCCCGGGGGGACTAGCGGGAGAGACCCAGTACTTC | TRBV7-6 | TRBD2 | TRBJ2-5 | .
CASSYGGGSYGYTF | TGTGCCAGCAGTTACGGTGGCGGAAGCTATGGCTACACCTTC | TRBV6-5 | . | TRBJ1-2 | .
CASSSTVAGSTYEQYF | TGTGCCAGCAGCTCGACTGTAGCGGGATCTACCTACGAGCAGTACTTC | TRBV7-2 | TRBD2 | TRBJ2-7 | .
CASSQVATSGRSTDTQYF | TGCGCCAGCAGCCAAGTCGCGACTAGCGGGAGAAGCACAGATACGCAGTATTTT | TRBV4-1 | TRBD2 | TRBJ2-3 | .
CASSFAGGQGVGETQYF | TGTGCCAGCAGTTTTGCTGGGGGGCAGGGGGTCGGAGAGACCCAGTACTTC | TRBV28 | . | TRBJ2-5 | .
CAWATGTGGPEAFF | TGTGCCTGGGCAACCGGGACAGGGGGACCTGAAGCTTTCTTT | TRBV30 | TRBD1 | TRBJ1-1 | .
CASSYSPGGLNTEAFF | TGTGCCAGCAGTTACTCTCCAGGGGGCCTGAACACTGAAGCTTTCTTT | TRBV6-5 | TRBD1 | TRBJ1-1 | .
CSAGPLAGVEETQYF | TGCAGCGCTGGACCCCTAGCGGGGGTTGAAGAGACCCAGTACTTC | TRBV29-1 | TRBD2 | TRBJ2-5 | .
CASSYSGLRELFF | TGTGCCAGCAGTTACTCGGGACTAAGGGAGCTGTTTTTT | TRBV6-5 | TRBD2 | TRBJ2-2 | few
CASSLSGQGERGYTF | TGTGCCAGCAGCCTAAGCGGACAGGGAGAAAGGGGCTACACCTTC | TRBV28 | TRBD1 | TRBJ1-2 | .
CASSLGLGRKSPLHF | TGTGCCAGCAGCTTAGGGTTGGGGAGAAAATCACCCCTCCACTTT | TRBV7-9 | . | TRBJ1-6 | .
CASSMGHAGYGYTF | TGTGCCAGCAGTATGGGACATGCGGGCTATGGCTACACCTTC | TRBV6-1 | . | TRBJ1-2 | .
CASSRTSSSYEQYF | TGTGCCAGCAGTCGGACTTCGAGTTCCTACGAGCAGTACTTC | TRBV7-8 | . | TRBJ2-7 | .
CASSGWTGERIVGHEQYF | TGTGCCAGCAGTGGGTGGACAGGGGAGAGGATCGTGGGCCACGAGCAGTACTTC | TRBV2 | TRBD1 | TRBJ2-7 | .
CASRRSGGGNQPQHF | TGTGCCAGCAGACGGAGCGGGGGTGGGAATCAGCCCCAGCATTTT | TRBV6-1 | . | TRBJ1-5 | .
CASSLSGGGPYEQYF | TGTGCCAGCAGTTTATCGGGCGGGGGCCCCTACGAGCAGTACTTC | TRBV27 | . | TRBJ2-7 | few
CASTRQFANEKLFF | TGTGCCAGCACTCGACAGTTTGCTAATGAAAAACTGTTTTTT | TRBV2 | . | TRBJ1-4 | few
CASSPGRNTEAFF | TGTGCCAGCAGTCCCGGGAGGAACACTGAAGCTTTCTTT | TRBV11-1 | . | TRBJ1-1 | .
CASSEGSGPSYGYTF | TGTGCCAGCAGTGAAGGATCAGGGCCAAGTTATGGCTACACCTTC | TRBV25-1 | . | TRBJ1-2 | .
CASRVRSYNEQFF | TGTGCCAGCAGGGTCCGGTCCTACAATGAGCAGTTCTTC | TRBV2 | . | TRBJ2-1 | few
CASAGKRGNTIYF | TGTGCCAGCGCGGGGAAACGCGGAAACACCATATATTTT | TRBV2 | . | TRBJ1-3 | .
CASSYLTLATGYTEAFF | TGTGCCAGCAGTTATTTGACCCTAGCGACAGGGTACACTGAAGCTTTCTTT | TRBV27 | TRBD1 | TRBJ1-1 | .
CASSRTGAYEQYF | TGTGCCAGCAGCCGGACGGGAGCCTACGAGCAGTACTTC | TRBV27 | . | TRBJ2-7 | few
CASSSRSYEQYF | TGTGCCAGCAGCTCGAGGAGCTACGAGCAGTACTTC | TRBV7-2 | . | TRBJ2-7 | .
CSVSGFAGNTVYF | TGCAGCGTTTCGGGGTTCGCTGGAAACACCGTATATTTT | TRBV29-1 | . | TRBJ1-3 | .
CASSLVQGVRTEAFF | TGCGCCAGCAGCTTGGTACAGGGGGTTCGCACTGAAGCTTTCTTT | TRBV5-1 | TRBD1 | TRBJ1-1 | .
CASSQAGLAGTGELFF | TGCGCCAGCAGCCAGGCCGGACTAGCGGGGACCGGGGAGCTGTTTTTT | TRBV4-1 | TRBD2 | TRBJ2-2 | .
CASSLLGQGGNIQYF | TGTGCCAGCAGCTTATTGGGCCAGGGGGGTAACATTCAGTACTTC | TRBV13 | . | TRBJ2-4 | .
CASSPQAGSYEQYF | TGTGCCAGCTCACCTCAGGCAGGTTCTTACGAGCAGTACTTC | TRBV18 | . | TRBJ2-7 | few
CASTNGPGHIYEQYF | TGTGCCAGCACCAACGGACCGGGACACATCTACGAGCAGTACTTC | TRBV5-6 | . | TRBJ2-7 | .
CAIRGGTGAPQETQYF | TGTGCCATCAGGGGAGGGACAGGGGCCCCTCAAGAGACCCAGTACTTC | TRBV10-3 | TRBD1 | TRBJ2-5 | .
CATSRVATGDYEQYF | TGTGCCACCAGCAGAGTAGCGACAGGGGATTACGAGCAGTACTTC | TRBV15 | TRBD1 | TRBJ2-7 | few
CASRVQTGGNSPLHF | TGTGCCAGCAGGGTTCAGACGGGGGGTAATTCACCCCTCCACTTT | TRBV6-1 | . | TRBJ1-6 | .
CASSPGFGGAVNEQFF | TGTGCCAGCAGCCCCGGGTTCGGGGGGGCGGTCAATGAGCAGTTCTTC | TRBV7-7 | TRBD2 | TRBJ2-1 | .
CASSDGQVNTEAFF | TGTGCCAGCAGTGATGGACAGGTGAACACTGAAGCTTTCTTT | TRBV6-1 | TRBD1 | TRBJ1-1 | .
CASSRVFRDNQPQHF | TGTGCCAGCAGCCGCGTTTTCAGGGACAATCAGCCCCAGCATTTT | TRBV4-2 | . | TRBJ1-5 | .
CASSLGAGGTNNEQFF | TGCGCCAGCAGCTTGGGTGCGGGGGGAACAAACAATGAGCAGTTCTTC | TRBV5-1 | TRBD2 | TRBJ2-1 | .
CASGPGLAGRRYNEQFF | TGCGCCAGCGGACCGGGACTAGCGGGGAGAAGGTACAATGAGCAGTTCTTC | TRBV5-1 | TRBD2 | TRBJ2-1 | .
CASSLTALHSYGYTF | TGTGCCAGCAGTTTGACAGCCCTCCACAGCTATGGCTACACCTTC | TRBV27 | . | TRBJ1-2 | .
CASSVGQGATASYNEQFF | TGTGCCAGCAGCGTAGGCCAGGGGGCCACCGCCTCCTACAATGAGCAGTTCTTC | TRBV9 | TRBD1 | TRBJ2-1 | once
CASSPYRTNSEAFF | TGTGCCAGCAGCCCCTACCGAACGAACAGTGAAGCTTTCTTT | TRBV14 | . | TRBJ1-1 | .
CASRDGHLKAFF | TGTGCCAGCAGAGACGGACACCTTAAAGCTTTCTTT | TRBV28 | . | TRBJ1-1 | .
CASSILAGVTGELFF | TGTGCCAGTAGTATACTAGCGGGAGTTACCGGGGAGCTGTTTTTT | TRBV19 | TRBD2 | TRBJ2-2 | once
CASSVGGTENQPQHF | TGTGCCAGCAGCGTAGGGGGGACAGAGAATCAGCCCCAGCATTTT | TRBV9 | TRBD1 | TRBJ1-5 | .
CSVFDSVDEAFF | TGCAGCGTTTTCGACAGTGTAGATGAAGCTTTCTTT | TRBV29-1 | . | TRBJ1-1 | .
CAISELWERADTQYF | TGTGCCATCAGTGAGTTGTGGGAGAGGGCAGATACGCAGTATTTT | TRBV10-3 | . | TRBJ2-3 | few
CASSQDPRGWNTDTQYF | TGTGCCAGCAGCCAGGACCCCAGGGGATGGAACACAGATACGCAGTATTTT | TRBV5-4 | . | TRBJ2-3 | .
CASSLVTGAYEQYF | TGTGCCAGCAGCTTAGTTACAGGGGCGTACGAGCAGTACTTC | TRBV7-9 | TRBD1 | TRBJ2-7 | once
CASSSGSQPQHF | TGTGCCAGCAGTTCGGGTTCTCAGCCCCAGCATTTT | TRBV6-5 | . | TRBJ1-5 | once
CSVEPAGEGYTF | TGCAGCGTTGAACCGGCAGGGGAGGGCTACACCTTC | TRBV29-1 | . | TRBJ1-2 | .
CASSPWDRVIDTQYF | TGTGCCAGCAGCCCATGGGACAGGGTAATAGATACGCAGTATTTT | TRBV14 | TRBD1 | TRBJ2-3 | .
CSVEDGATPTYEQYF | TGCAGCGTTGAAGATGGGGCCACTCCGACCTACGAGCAGTACTTC | TRBV29-1 | . | TRBJ2-7 | .